What follows are 25 T cell receptor beta chains derived from one specimen sequenced in a study of radiotherapy plus CTLA-4 blockade in lung cancer. The data were produced by immunoSEQ multiplex PCR, yet TCRdb's version contains in-frame clones alone and is incomplete. The repertoire has about 98,000 clones, around four fifths of them found once; the top ten carry 3% to 3.5%. This specimen consisted of peripheral blood, obtained from a patient treated with radiotherapy plus ipilimumab. Every receptor here comes from a human donor with non-small cell lung cancer who had a partial response to radiotherapy plus ipilimumab.

The chain links TRBV5-4 to TRBJ2-5; TRBD1 is a possible D gene (6 bases). Matching the DNA end better, TRBJ2-7 makes the J call doubtful. The germline CDR1 and CDR2 sequences are SGHNT and YYREEE (reference sequence). The CDR3 has 14 residues. The CDR3, as DNA: TGTGCCAGCAGCTGGGGCGGACAGACCTACGAGCAGTACTTC. It translates to CASSWGGQTYEQYF.

The chain couples TRBV5-4 to TRBJ1-2; 7 bases fit TRBD1. CDR1 is SGHNT and CDR2 is YYREEE in the germline V gene (reference sequence). With 0 bases clipped from V and 7 bases from J, the junction kept 6 bases outside the gene matches. The CDR3 has 14 residues. The CDR3 region has the DNA TGTGCCAGCAGCTTGGTCGGGACAGCGGGTGGCTACACCTTC. It is translated as CASSLVGTAGGYTF.

The chain couples TRBV7-3 to TRBJ1-2; D may be TRBD1 (6 bases). In germline, CDR1 is SGHTA, CDR2 FQGTGA. The CDR3 totals 14 residues. Trimming cost V 0 bases and J 7 bases, with 12 bases left between them. Written as DNA, the CDR3 is TGTGCCAGCAGCTTAACCCCCAGGGGAATTGGCTACACCTTC. This sequence encodes CASSLTPRGIGYTF.

Points on this clone: The same CDR3 can be traced to other DNA sequences in this sample. This chain connects TRBV9 to TRBJ2-7; 9 nucleotides match TRBD2. With V trimmed by 2 bases and J by 6 bases, 3 bases remained unmatched. CDR3 length equals 13 residues. Germline V CDR1 and CDR2: SGDLS, YYNGEE. In DNA, the CDR3 is TGTGCCAGCAGCGTTAGCGGGAGCGGCGAGCAGTACTTC. It translates to CASSVSGSGEQYF.

The V call is TRBV19, the J call TRBJ2-5; 11 bases agree with TRBD1. CDR3 length: 19 amino acids. Germline CDR1 LNHDA, CDR2 SQIVND (reference sequence). V shed 8 bases and J 2 bases; nucleotides not matched to a gene: 19. The CDR3 nucleotides are TGTGCCAGTTTGCGGACAGGGGGCGCGGTAGCGGACTTTCAAGAGACCCAGTACTTC. Encoded protein: CASLRTGGAVADFQETQYF.

The V gene is TRBV10-1, the J gene TRBJ2-4; 8 bases line up with TRBD1. The CDR3 runs to 16 residues. The V and J ends lost 3 bases and 5 bases, in that order; junction bases with no gene match: 9. Germline CDR1 is WNHNN and CDR2 is SYGVQD (reference sequence). CDR3 region: CASSDDRGQVENIQYF. The CDR3 DNA reads TGCGCCAGCAGTGATGACAGGGGTCAGGTTGAAAACATTCAGTACTTC.

This chain links TRBV19 with TRBJ2-3; 9 nucleotides line up with TRBD1. Germline CDR1 LNHDA, CDR2 SQIVND (reference sequence). With 5 bases clipped from V and 6 bases from J, the junction kept 9 bases outside the gene matches. The CDR3 length is 15 residues. CDR3 residues: CASSHGTGWSDTQYF. The CDR3 coding sequence is TGTGCCAGTAGTCACGGGACAGGGTGGTCGGATACGCAGTATTTT. Looking up the rest from reference TRBV19 and TRBJ2-3 gives the full variable domain: DGGITQSPKYLFRKEGQNVTLSCEQNLNHDAMYWYRQDPGQGLRLIYYSQIVNDFQKGDIAEGYSVSREKKESFPLTVTSAQKNPTAFYLCASSHGTGWSDTQYFGPGTRLTVL.

The chain is built from TRBV28 and TRBJ2-2, with D maybe TRBD2 (6 bases). Germline lookup yields CDR1 MDHEN and CDR2 SYDVKM. The CDR3 has 16 amino acids. V gave up 5 bases and J gave up 3 bases, with 16 bases separating them. CDR3 amino acids: CASSAPGGIDTGELFF. CDR3 DNA: TGTGCCAGCAGTGCCCCTGGCGGGATCGACACCGGGGAGCTGTTTTTT.

This chain uses TRBV6-5 with TRBJ1-5; a weak D match, TRBD1 (5 bases). V was clipped by 6 bases and J by 4 bases, with 10 bases between them. Germline V lookup: CDR1 MNHEY, CDR2 SVGAGI. This CDR3 has 13 residues. CDR3 amino acids: CASRRDRNQPQHF. As DNA, the CDR3 is TGTGCCAGCAGGCGGGACCGGAATCAGCCCCAGCATTTT.

The J gene is TRBJ2-7, the V gene TRBV9; 12 bases match TRBD2. J gave up 1 base and V 5 bases, and 10 bases lay outside the gene matches. Germline V gene lookup returns CDR1 SGDLS and CDR2 YYNGEE. CDR3 size: 17 residues. CDR3 protein: CASSVASGRASSYEQYF. The CDR3 coding sequence is TGTGCCAGCAGTGTCGCTAGCGGGAGGGCCTCGTCCTACGAGCAGTACTTC.

The rearrangement uses TRBV4-2 and TRBJ2-5; 9 positions match TRBD1. Germline CDR1 and CDR2: LGHNA and YNFKEQ. V gave up 0 bases and J gave up 5 bases; unmatched junction bases: 10. The CDR3 covers 17 residues. In DNA, the CDR3 is TGTGCCAGCAGCCAAGATGCCACAGGGGGCGCTTGGGAGACCCAGTACTTC. Amino acid sequence: CASSQDATGGAWETQYF.

The genes are TRBV4-1 and TRBJ1-3; no clear D gene. V was clipped by 4 bases and J by 1 base, with 14 bases between them. CDR1 is MGHRA, CDR2 YSYEKL, per germline. The CDR3 has 16 amino acids. Here the CDR3 reads CASSPGRIGSGNTIYF. The CDR3 DNA reads TGCGCCAGCAGCCCTGGGAGGATAGGTTCTGGAAACACCATATATTTT.

The rearrangement joins TRBV5-8 to TRBJ2-7; 7 positions agree with TRBD2. The CDR3 is made up of 16 amino acids. The V gene's germline CDR1 is SGHTS and CDR2 YDEGEE. The V segment lost 4 bases and the J segment 4 bases; nucleotides outside the gene matches: 14. CDR3 in amino acids: CASSTRRASGIYEQYF. The CDR3 bases are TGTGCCAGCAGCACCCGGCGGGCTAGCGGTATTTACGAGCAGTACTTC.

The chain joins TRBV6-7 to TRBJ1-1; D unclear. TRBV6-7 is filed as an ORF, its function uncertain. The CDR3 extends over 14 amino acids. Trimming took off 9 bases at V and 0 bases at J, with 14 bases between the two ends. CDR3 residues: CASYGRAMNTEAFF. DNA of the CDR3: TGTGCCAGTTATGGGCGGGCCATGAACACTGAAGCTTTCTTT.

The chain joins TRBV9 to TRBJ2-3, with 9 bases lining up with TRBD1. The CDR3 runs to 15 residues. After removal of 5 bases from V and 7 bases from J, the junction contained 11 bases not matched to a gene. Germline CDR1 and CDR2: SGDLS and YYNGEE. The CDR3 nucleotides read TGTGCCAGCAGTCCTCGACAGGGGGTATACTATACGCAGTATTTT. Its translation is CASSPRQGVYYTQYF.

The chain is built from TRBV30 and TRBJ2-7; TRBD1 agrees at 7 bases. CDR3 length equals 13 residues. J lost 2 bases, V lost 1 base, and 2 bases had no gene match. Germline-derived CDR1 and CDR2 are GTSNPN and SVGIG (reference sequence). The CDR3 DNA reads as TGTGCCTGGAGTGAAGACAGGGCCTACGAGCAGTACTTC. It translates to CAWSEDRAYEQYF.

This clone has only a few counts. This same CDR3 is encoded by further DNA sequences in the sample. The chain links TRBV2 to TRBJ2-6, with no clear D. The length of the CDR3 is 13 residues. In germline, CDR1 is SNHLY, CDR2 FYNNEI. With 7 bases removed from V and 3 bases from J, the gap between germline ends came to 7 bases. The CDR3 DNA reads as TGTGCCAGCACTGGCAGTGGGGCCAACGTCCTGACTTTC. Translation: CASTGSGANVLTF.

The gene calls are TRBV5-1 and TRBJ2-7, with 8 bases fitting TRBD1. V lost 0 bases, J lost 2 bases, and 4 bases stayed unmatched. Germline V CDR1 and CDR2: SGHRS, YFSETQ. The CDR3 spans 15 residues. The CDR3: CASSLVSGGPYEQYF. In nucleotides, the CDR3 is TGCGCCAGCAGCTTGGTGTCAGGGGGCCCCTACGAGCAGTACTTC.

There are a few counts of this clone. The CDR3 nucleotides read TGTGCCACGACGGATCACGCAGGGGATGAGCAGTTCTTC. It codes for CATTDHAGDEQFF. The V call is TRBV10-3, the J call TRBJ2-1; weak D call: TRBD1 (6 bases). CDR1 ENHRY and CDR2 SYGVKD come from the germline V gene. CDR3 length: 13 amino acids. Trimming removed 10 bases from V and 8 bases from J, with 18 bases in between.

This clone was detected only a few times. The chain is built from TRBV5-4 and TRBJ2-2; 9 nucleotides align to TRBD1. The length of the CDR3 is 16 residues. Germline trimming cut 4 bases from V and 6 bases from J; bases unmatched to any gene: 10. Germline V lookup: CDR1 SGHNT, CDR2 YYREEE (reference sequence). Here the CDR3 DNA reads TGTGCCAGCAGCCAAGATCCGGGACAGGGTTCCGGGGAGCTGTTTTTT. It yields the protein CASSQDPGQGSGELFF.

This clone appeared once. The CDR3 DNA reads as TGTGCCAGCAGCTTCGGGACTAGCGGGAGTGAGCAGTTCTTC. It codes for CASSFGTSGSEQFF. The chain joins TRBV7-3 to TRBJ2-1; TRBD2 matches at 14 bases. Per germline, CDR1 SGHTA and CDR2 FQGTGA. This CDR3 comprises 14 residues. The junction had 1 base not matched to a gene; V was cut back by 3 bases and J by 9 bases. The variable domain in full, completed from reference TRBV7-3 and TRBJ2-1, reads GAGVSQTPSNKVTEKGKYVELRCDPISGHTALYWYRQSLGQGPEFLIYFQGTGAADDSGLPNDRFFAVRPEGSVSTLKIQRTERGDSAVYLCASSFGTSGSEQFFGPGTRLTVL.

This rearrangement joins TRBV2 to TRBJ2-1; maybe TRBD2 (6 bases). The germline gives CDR1 SNHLY, CDR2 FYNNEI. V was trimmed by 6 bases and J by 4 bases, leaving 10 bases between them. The CDR3 length is 13 residues. The CDR3 protein is CASSGDLYNEQFF. The CDR3 bases are TGTGCCAGCAGCGGGGACTTGTACAATGAGCAGTTCTTC.

As for this clone: The same CDR3 is also encoded by other DNA sequences in this sample. V and J are TRBV2 and TRBJ2-1, with 11 bases matching TRBD2. Losses at the gene ends were 6 bases for V and 2 bases for J; bases not matched to a gene: 3. There are 15 residues in the CDR3. Germline V gene sequence: CDR1 SNHLY, CDR2 FYNNEI. As DNA, the CDR3 is TGTGCCAGCAGCTCACTAGCGGGAGCCTACAATGAGCAGTTCTTC. It translates to CASSSLAGAYNEQFF.

The J gene is TRBJ2-1, the V gene TRBV7-2; TRBD2 matches at 12 bases. Losses at the gene ends were 8 bases for V and 8 bases for J; bases not matched to a gene: 7. CDR3 size: 14 residues. The germline CDR1 and CDR2 sequences are SGHTA and FQGNSA. The CDR3 DNA follows: TGTGCCAGCCGAAGCCGACTAGCGGGAGATGAGCAGTTCTTC. Amino acid sequence: CASRSRLAGDEQFF.

This clone was recorded once. The V gene is TRBV27, the J gene TRBJ2-7, with 8 bases matching TRBD1. The CDR3 extends over 14 amino acids. Trimming took 4 bases from V and 2 from J; bases not matched to a gene: 4. CDR1 and CDR2 from the germline V gene are MNHEY and SMNVEV (reference sequence). The CDR3 bases are TGTGCCAGCAGTTCACCGACAGGGGCCTACGAGCAGTACTTC. Translated, it gives CASSSPTGAYEQYF.